This TCR beta chain was sequenced in a study of blood T cell repertoires in COVID-19. Trimming took 1 base from V and 4 from J, leaving 8 bases between them. Germline V CDR1 and CDR2: SGHVS, FQNEAQ. This CDR3 has 14 amino acids. Per the original methods: Cell counts per sample came from amplifying reference gene primers. Method: immunoSEQ multiplex PCR; TCRdb's copy keeps in-frame clones and lacks some. The D gene and trimming were derived from the DNA, and the V and J assignments and clone size from that table. The sample yields 260,000 or so clones, roughly 90% seen once. The receptor's source is a man aged 18-30 years with active or convalescent COVID-19. The chain carries TRBV7-8 and TRBJ1-5; D is undetermined. Source material: peripheral blood. CDR3 in amino acids: CASSLVAPNQPQHF. The CDR3 region has the DNA TGTGCCAGCAGCTTAGTGGCACCGAATCAGCCCCAGCATTTT.